This is a list of T cell receptor beta chains from one sample in a study of identical twins. MiXCR was run by TCRdb on the 5' RACE reads, yielding one entry per CDR3 protein. There are some 790,000 distinct CDR3 sequences in the sample; 15% to 20% occur only once, and roughly 14% lies in the top ten. This sample was also put to use in a study of T cells expressing NK-cell markers.

Input material: PBMCs. The receptors were sampled from a woman under 30 in good health. The CDR3 runs from the conserved cysteine through the conserved F or W.

v_gene: TRBV2; j_gene: TRBJ2-5; len: 13; CDR3aa: CASGGLAPETQYF
v_gene: TRBV20-1; j_gene: TRBJ1-1; len: 14; CDR3aa: CSARVGGLSTEAFF
v_gene: TRBV5-6; j_gene: TRBJ2-1; len: 13; CDR3aa: CASSSGLAVGQFF
v_gene: TRBV11-2; j_gene: TRBJ2-2; len: 12; CDR3aa: CASSALTRELFF
v_gene: TRBV4-3; j_gene: TRBJ2-7; len: 16; CDR3aa: CASSQDLWQFSYEQYF
v_gene: TRBV12-3/TRBV12-4; j_gene: TRBJ2-2; len: 14; CDR3aa: CASSPDRPTGELFF
v_gene: TRBV5-1; j_gene: TRBJ1-4; len: 15; CDR3aa: CASSSLGTANEKLFF
v_gene: TRBV29-1; j_gene: TRBJ1-3; len: 12; CDR3aa: CGGGHSGNTIYF
v_gene: TRBV29-1; j_gene: TRBJ2-7; len: 14; CDR3aa: CSVLTGRLTYEQYF
v_gene: TRBV12-3/TRBV12-4; j_gene: TRBJ2-1; len: 16; CDR3aa: CASSFGSGRAVYEQFF
v_gene: TRBV29-1; j_gene: TRBJ1-2; len: 10; CDR3aa: CSAPDYGYTF
v_gene: TRBV2; j_gene: TRBJ1-1; len: 13; CDR3aa: CASKAEGNTEAFF
v_gene: TRBV7-9; j_gene: TRBJ1-4; len: 16; CDR3aa: CASTLGRGATNEKLFF
v_gene: TRBV5-1; j_gene: TRBJ2-1; len: 17; CDR3aa: CASSLGGGRSSYNEQFF
v_gene: TRBV20-1; j_gene: TRBJ1-5; len: 12; CDR3aa: CSARAGGQPQHF
v_gene: TRBV6-5; j_gene: TRBJ2-7; len: 15; CDR3aa: CASSYLSGRASEQYF
v_gene: TRBV20-1; j_gene: TRBJ2-1; len: 11; CDR3aa: CSARFPNEQFF
v_gene: TRBV5-1; j_gene: TRBJ2-3; len: 16; CDR3aa: CASSHRISNVADTQYF
v_gene: TRBV5-1; j_gene: TRBJ1-1; len: 15; CDR3aa: CASSFRTGTNTEAFF
v_gene: TRBV27; j_gene: TRBJ2-7; len: 15; CDR3aa: CASTVSGILGGEQYF
v_gene: TRBV20-1; j_gene: TRBJ2-7; len: 13; CDR3aa: CSARSSGTYEQYF
v_gene: TRBV15; j_gene: TRBJ2-7; len: 16; CDR3aa: CATSREVYGTGGEQYF
v_gene: TRBV7-2; j_gene: TRBJ2-3; len: 13; CDR3aa: CASSQESRDTQYF
v_gene: TRBV7-3; j_gene: TRBJ2-3; len: 16; CDR3aa: CASSLAGGGGPDTQYF
v_gene: TRBV12-3/TRBV12-4; j_gene: TRBJ2-1; len: 11; CDR3aa: CASTRSRKQFF
v_gene: TRBV5-1; j_gene: TRBJ1-2; len: 16; CDR3aa: CASSFSAGTHNYGYTF
v_gene: TRBV12-3/TRBV12-4; j_gene: TRBJ2-1; len: 12; CDR3aa: CASSTSVGEQFF
v_gene: TRBV7-6; j_gene: TRBJ2-1; len: 16; CDR3aa: CASSSRGAVAGNEQFF
v_gene: TRBV20-1; j_gene: TRBJ2-3; len: 13; CDR3aa: CSAPVGGADTQYF
v_gene: TRBV12-3/TRBV12-4; j_gene: TRBJ2-1; len: 14; CDR3aa: CASSPGTGRTEQFF